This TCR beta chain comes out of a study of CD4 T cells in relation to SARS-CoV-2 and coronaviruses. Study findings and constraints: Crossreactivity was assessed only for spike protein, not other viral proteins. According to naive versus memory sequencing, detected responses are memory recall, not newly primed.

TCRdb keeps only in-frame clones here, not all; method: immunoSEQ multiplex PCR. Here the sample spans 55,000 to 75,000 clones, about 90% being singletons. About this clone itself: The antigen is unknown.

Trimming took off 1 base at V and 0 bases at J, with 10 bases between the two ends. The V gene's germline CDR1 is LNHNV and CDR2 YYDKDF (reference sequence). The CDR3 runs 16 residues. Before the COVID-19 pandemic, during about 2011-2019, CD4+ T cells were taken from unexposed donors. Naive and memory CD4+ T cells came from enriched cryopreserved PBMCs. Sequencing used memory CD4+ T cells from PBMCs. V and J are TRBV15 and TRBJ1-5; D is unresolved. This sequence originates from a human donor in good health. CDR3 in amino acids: CATSRGVVYSNQPQHF. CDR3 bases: TGTGCCACCAGCAGAGGGGTAGTTTATAGCAATCAGCCCCAGCATTTT. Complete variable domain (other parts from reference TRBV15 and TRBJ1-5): DAMVIQNPRYQVTQFGKPVTLSCSQTLNHNVMYWYQQKSSQAPKLLFHYYDKDFNNEADTPDNFQSRRPNTSFCFLDIRSPGLGDTAMYLCATSRGVVYSNQPQHFGDGTRLSIL.